The rows below give T cell receptor beta chains drawn from one sample of a study of blood T cell repertoires in COVID-19. The repertoire was sequenced with immunoSEQ multiplex PCR; TCRdb's copy has only in-frame clones and lacks some. The sample has approximately 63,000 clones, 90% to 95% seen once. The specimen sequenced was peripheral blood. The receptors originated from a human donor in a cohort sampled during active COVID-19. CDR3s include the opening cysteine and the closing phenylalanine or tryptophan. The order of the fields is D gene, J gene, CDR3 length, clone size, V gene, CDR3 protein, CDR3 DNA. The D gene is left open where the match is weak. Only part of the rows carry a size: once, few, many, or a class if the clone is expanded.

d_call: TRBD1
j_call: TRBJ2-3
cdr3_length: 14
clone_size: -
v_call: TRBV5-1
cdr3_aa: CASSNGQDTDTQYF
cdr3_nt: TGCGCCAGCAGCAATGGACAGGACACAGATACGCAGTATTTT

d_call: -
j_call: TRBJ1-1
cdr3_length: 15
clone_size: -
v_call: TRBV7-2
cdr3_aa: CASSHPGRGSTEAFF
cdr3_nt: TGTGCCAGCAGCCACCCTGGAAGGGGGAGCACTGAAGCTTTCTTT

d_call: TRBD1
j_call: TRBJ2-5
cdr3_length: 15
clone_size: few
v_call: TRBV6-5
cdr3_aa: CATRLGQGGRETQYF
cdr3_nt: TGTGCCACCCGGTTGGGACAGGGAGGGCGGGAGACCCAGTACTTC

d_call: -
j_call: TRBJ2-3
cdr3_length: 15
clone_size: -
v_call: TRBV27
cdr3_aa: CASSLRDISTDTQYF
cdr3_nt: TGTGCCAGCAGTCTCAGGGACATTAGCACAGATACGCAGTATTTT

d_call: TRBD1
j_call: TRBJ1-5
cdr3_length: 14
clone_size: -
v_call: TRBV3-1/TRBV3-2
cdr3_aa: CASSPGGGNQPQHF
cdr3_nt: TGTGCCAGCAGCCCAGGGGGAGGTAATCAGCCCCAGCATTTT

d_call: TRBD1
j_call: TRBJ1-2
cdr3_length: 14
clone_size: -
v_call: TRBV7-9
cdr3_aa: CASSPLDRVNGYTF
cdr3_nt: TGTGCCAGCAGCCCCCTTGACAGGGTAAATGGCTACACCTTC

d_call: TRBD2
j_call: TRBJ2-1
cdr3_length: 21
clone_size: -
v_call: TRBV5-1
cdr3_aa: CASNRDIYSGLAGGIHNEQFF
cdr3_nt: TGCGCCAGCAACCGGGACATCTACTCGGGACTAGCGGGAGGGATACACAATGAGCAGTTCTTC

d_call: TRBD2
j_call: TRBJ2-7
cdr3_length: 21
clone_size: -
v_call: TRBV9
cdr3_aa: CASSVDWLLAGGPVLSYEQYF
cdr3_nt: TGTGCCAGCAGCGTAGATTGGCTTCTAGCGGGGGGCCCCGTACTCTCCTACGAGCAGTACTTC

d_call: -
j_call: TRBJ2-2
cdr3_length: 17
clone_size: -
v_call: TRBV4-3
cdr3_aa: CASSRVAVGPNTGELFF
cdr3_nt: TGCGCCAGCAGTCGTGTAGCTGTGGGGCCGAACACCGGGGAGCTGTTTTTT

d_call: -
j_call: TRBJ2-2
cdr3_length: 13
clone_size: once
v_call: TRBV4-1
cdr3_aa: CASSGRDTGELFF
cdr3_nt: TGCGCCAGCAGCGGGCGAGACACCGGGGAGCTGTTTTTT

d_call: -
j_call: TRBJ1-6
cdr3_length: 14
clone_size: -
v_call: TRBV5-4
cdr3_aa: CASSLETGHSPLHF
cdr3_nt: TGTGCCAGCAGCTTGGAAACAGGTCACTCACCCCTCCACTTT

d_call: -
j_call: TRBJ2-1
cdr3_length: 13
clone_size: -
v_call: TRBV6-5
cdr3_aa: CASSRDTYNEQFF
cdr3_nt: TGTGCCAGCAGCCGGGACACTTACAATGAGCAGTTCTTC

d_call: -
j_call: TRBJ2-7
cdr3_length: 14
clone_size: -
v_call: TRBV2
cdr3_aa: CASSEGGGAYEQYF
cdr3_nt: TGTGCCAGCAGCGAGGGCGGGGGCGCGTACGAGCAGTACTTC

d_call: -
j_call: TRBJ2-7
cdr3_length: 16
clone_size: -
v_call: TRBV6-5
cdr3_aa: CASSYHGVHREHEQYF
cdr3_nt: TGTGCCAGCAGTTACCACGGGGTTCACAGGGAACACGAGCAGTACTTC

d_call: -
j_call: TRBJ2-5
cdr3_length: 16
clone_size: -
v_call: TRBV3-1/TRBV3-2
cdr3_aa: CASSPSLALHQETQYF
cdr3_nt: TGTGCCAGCAGCCCATCACTAGCTCTCCACCAAGAGACCCAGTACTTC

d_call: -
j_call: TRBJ2-6
cdr3_length: 17
clone_size: -
v_call: TRBV6-1
cdr3_aa: CASSGHVGGSGANVLTF
cdr3_nt: TGTGCCAGCAGTGGACACGTGGGGGGATCTGGGGCCAACGTCCTGACTTTC

d_call: TRBD2
j_call: TRBJ2-5
cdr3_length: 15
clone_size: -
v_call: TRBV20-1
cdr3_aa: CSASFRGGGGETQYF
cdr3_nt: TGCAGTGCTAGTTTTAGAGGCGGGGGGGGCGAGACCCAGTACTTC

d_call: TRBD2
j_call: TRBJ2-7
cdr3_length: 16
clone_size: once
v_call: TRBV19
cdr3_aa: CASSTAGTSGGYEQYF
cdr3_nt: TGTGCCAGTAGTACGGCCGGGACTAGCGGGGGCTACGAGCAGTACTTC

d_call: TRBD2
j_call: TRBJ2-3
cdr3_length: 14
clone_size: -
v_call: TRBV29-1
cdr3_aa: CSVYSGGVTDTQYF
cdr3_nt: TGCAGCGTCTATAGCGGGGGAGTCACCGATACGCAGTATTTT

d_call: TRBD2
j_call: TRBJ2-1
cdr3_length: 19
clone_size: -
v_call: TRBV2
cdr3_aa: CASSGGQGTTSGSLDEQFF
cdr3_nt: TGTGCCAGCAGTGGGGGACAGGGTACGACTAGCGGGAGTTTGGATGAGCAGTTCTTC

d_call: -
j_call: TRBJ2-7
cdr3_length: 11
clone_size: -
v_call: TRBV20-1
cdr3_aa: CSADRWGEQYF
cdr3_nt: TGCAGTGCTGACAGGTGGGGCGAGCAGTACTTC

d_call: TRBD2
j_call: TRBJ2-7
cdr3_length: 13
clone_size: -
v_call: TRBV19
cdr3_aa: CASSPSGAYEQYF
cdr3_nt: TGTGCCAGTAGTCCTAGCGGGGCCTACGAGCAGTACTTC

d_call: TRBD1
j_call: TRBJ1-1
cdr3_length: 17
clone_size: -
v_call: TRBV13
cdr3_aa: CASSAQGAIVLGTEAFF
cdr3_nt: TGTGCCAGCAGCGCACAGGGGGCCATCGTTTTGGGCACTGAAGCTTTCTTT

d_call: -
j_call: TRBJ2-7
cdr3_length: 13
clone_size: once
v_call: TRBV3-1/TRBV3-2
cdr3_aa: CASSQVVQGTPYF
cdr3_nt: TGTGCCAGCAGCCAAGTTGTTCAGGGGACGCCGTACTTC

d_call: TRBD1
j_call: TRBJ1-5
cdr3_length: 13
clone_size: -
v_call: TRBV30
cdr3_aa: CAWKGQGDQPQHF
cdr3_nt: TGTGCCTGGAAGGGACAGGGGGATCAGCCCCAGCATTTT

d_call: -
j_call: TRBJ2-7
cdr3_length: 14
clone_size: -
v_call: TRBV4-1
cdr3_aa: CASSQGGTIYEQYF
cdr3_nt: TGCGCCAGCAGCCAAGGGGGGACAATTTACGAGCAGTACTTC

d_call: -
j_call: TRBJ2-6
cdr3_length: 16
clone_size: -
v_call: TRBV28
cdr3_aa: CASNLESGTGANVLTF
cdr3_nt: TGTGCCAGCAACTTAGAGTCGGGAACTGGGGCCAACGTCCTGACTTTC

d_call: -
j_call: TRBJ2-7
cdr3_length: 14
clone_size: -
v_call: TRBV14
cdr3_aa: CASSSRQGTYEQYF
cdr3_nt: TGTGCCAGCAGCTCTCGTCAGGGGACCTACGAGCAGTACTTC

d_call: -
j_call: TRBJ2-7
cdr3_length: 14
clone_size: -
v_call: TRBV10-2
cdr3_aa: CASSPTGGATRQYF
cdr3_nt: TGCGCCAGCAGCCCAACAGGGGGGGCTACGCGGCAGTACTTC